The text below deals with one T cell receptor beta chain. Its antigen remains unknown. The PCR ran on 60 Vbeta and 13 Jbeta primers. The data were produced by immunoSEQ multiplex PCR, yet TCRdb's version contains in-frame clones alone and is incomplete. The sample includes roughly 82,000 clones, around 76% of them seen just once. The source of the sample is a study of cytomegalovirus exposure and HLA in healthy donors. At the level of the study: A prior study identified some 100 million unique TCR beta sequences from some 180 million T cells.

The CDR3 spans 13 residues. The V gene's germline CDR1 is MNHNY and CDR2 SVGAGI (reference sequence). Study-level results: It was reportedly the case that the classifier diagnosed cytomegalovirus status with high specificity and sensitivity.

The specimen sequenced was PBMCs. The clonotype comes from a woman between 50 and 59 years old in good health and CMV-seropositive. The chain employs TRBV6-6 and TRBJ2-1, with D perhaps matching TRBD1 (5 bases). CDR3 in amino acids: CAVRPTVNNEQFF. The CDR3 coding sequence is TGTGCAGTCCGGCCGACAGTAAACAATGAGCAGTTCTTC.